This is a list of T cell receptor beta chains from one sample in a study of cytomegalovirus exposure and HLA in healthy donors. The protocol was immunoSEQ multiplex PCR, while the TCRdb copy is restricted to in-frame clones and leaves out a portion. Counted here are roughly 150,000 clones, over 60% occurring once; the ten biggest clones make up 3% to 3.5%. Sequencing was performed on PBMCs. Receptor source: a male donor in good health and CMV-seronegative. Each CDR3 is given with its conserved first and last residue. D genes are given only for firm matches. Only part of the rows carry a size: once, few, many, or a class if the clone is expanded.

V: TRBV7-3
D: -
J: TRBJ2-2
size: -
CDR3: CASSLDSYTGELFF
DNA: TGTGCCAGCAGCTTAGACTCTTACACCGGGGAGCTGTTTTTT

V: TRBV28
D: TRBD1
J: TRBJ2-1
size: -
CDR3: CASSPRDRHFNEQFF
DNA: TGTGCCAGCAGCCCCCGGGACAGACATTTCAATGAGCAGTTCTTC

V: TRBV13
D: -
J: TRBJ2-7
size: few
CDR3: CASSAWGLTNSDEQYF
DNA: TGTGCCAGCAGCGCATGGGGCCTAACGAACTCGGACGAGCAGTACTTC

V: TRBV18
D: TRBD1
J: TRBJ1-5
size: -
CDR3: CASSPPGQVDQPQHF
DNA: TGTGCCAGCTCACCTCCGGGACAGGTCGATCAGCCCCAGCATTTT

V: TRBV30
D: -
J: TRBJ1-6
size: -
CDR3: CAWSVPGVSSPLHF
DNA: TGTGCCTGGAGTGTACCAGGGGTTAGTTCACCCCTCCACTTT

V: TRBV29-1
D: TRBD2
J: TRBJ2-7
size: -
CDR3: CSPGGTSASYEQYF
DNA: TGCAGCCCCGGCGGCACTAGCGCTTCCTACGAGCAGTACTTC

V: TRBV7-2
D: TRBD2
J: TRBJ2-7
size: few
CDR3: CASSLWGGTVYEQYF
DNA: TGTGCCAGCAGCTTATGGGGGGGGACGGTCTACGAGCAGTACTTC

V: TRBV19
D: TRBD2
J: TRBJ2-2
size: -
CDR3: CASSALAGNTGELFF
DNA: TGTGCCAGTAGTGCGCTAGCGGGGAACACCGGGGAGCTGTTTTTT

V: TRBV5-1
D: TRBD2
J: TRBJ2-1
size: -
CDR3: CASSLGTSGMDEQFF
DNA: TGCGCCAGCAGCCTAGGGACTAGCGGGATGGATGAGCAGTTCTTC

V: TRBV28
D: -
J: TRBJ1-1
size: -
CDR3: CASSFPTADKAFF
DNA: TGTGCCAGCAGTTTTCCGACAGCCGATAAAGCTTTCTTT

V: TRBV18
D: -
J: TRBJ2-7
size: -
CDR3: CASSPYSSYEQYF
DNA: TGTGCCAGCTCACCATACAGTTCCTACGAGCAGTACTTC

V: TRBV5-1
D: TRBD2
J: TRBJ2-3
size: -
CDR3: CASSSLAGGAPDTQYF
DNA: TGCGCCAGCAGCTCGTTAGCGGGGGGCGCCCCAGATACGCAGTATTTT